The T cell receptor beta chain under discussion was sequenced for a study of blood T cells in healthy people across ages. Study-wide results and limits: Estimates based on one million T cells were treated as lower bounds.

V gave up 0 bases and J gave up 0 bases, with 13 bases separating them. The CDR3 is 16 amino acids. The V gene's germline CDR1 is SGHRS and CDR2 YFSETQ. The second PCR ran about 7 to 12 cycles with a sample-barcoded 5' primer and J-beta primers. Every sample gave at least 2.5 million paired-end reads containing CDR3. TCRdb called the 5' RACE reads again in MiXCR, with one record for every CDR3 protein. The profile shows 900,000 to 950,000 distinct CDR3 sequences, roughly 29% of them singletons. Regarding this clonotype: The antigen remains unidentified.

The same sample was also used in a study of T cells of mothers and their children. From that second work: Healthy Caucasian mothers, three in number, and their six children were the donors.

Specimen: blood. V is TRBV5-1 and J is TRBJ2-7; tentatively, D is TRBD1 (6 bases). This clonotype was obtained from a woman between 40 and 55 years old in good health. The CDR3, as DNA: TGCGCCAGCAGCTTGGGGGCAGGGGAAAGCTCCTACGAGCAGTACTTC. It yields the protein CASSLGAGESSYEQYF. Full variable domain (outside the CDR3, taken from reference TRBV5-1 and TRBJ2-7): KAGVTQTPRYLIKTRGQQVTLSCSPISGHRSVSWYQQTPGQGLQFLFEYFSETQRNKGNFPGRFSGRQFSNSRSEMNVSTLELGDSALYLCASSLGAGESSYEQYFGPGTRLTVT.